This TCR beta chain was identified during a study of blood T cell repertoires in COVID-19. Study context: Collection of acute and convalescent COVID-19 samples took place in the United States, Italy and Spain. Sample material is recorded as cDNA or gDNA derived from T cells, B-cell-depleted T cells, or PBMCs.

The CDR3 is made up of 14 amino acids. The V gene end was trimmed by 1 base and the J gene end by 4 bases; junction bases not matched to a gene: 3. From germline, CDR1 is SGDLS and CDR2 YYNGEE. How the authors handled the data: Reference gene primer amplification in the assay estimated nucleated cell counts. Clones were read by immunoSEQ multiplex PCR, and TCRdb kept only the in-frame ones, dropping some. That table furnishes V, J and clone size, whereas the DNA furnished D and trimming. This table holds about 240,000 clones, roughly 87% found once. The sequence derives from a man aged 55 to 70 who had recovered from COVID-19. The V and J genes are TRBV9 and TRBJ1-1, with 8 positions matching TRBD1. The sequencing input was peripheral blood. For the CDR3, the DNA is TGTGCCAGCAGCGTACAGGGGGCGAGCACTGAAGCTTTCTTT. It translates to CASSVQGASTEAFF.